This T cell receptor beta chain was retrieved from a study of T cells in Graves' hyperthyroidism and ophthalmopathy. V lost 3 bases to trimming and J lost 6 bases; unmatched junction nucleotides: 6. The CDR3 is 14 residues long. Germline V lookup: CDR1 DFQATT, CDR2 SNEGSKA (reference sequence). Inclusion characteristics of ophthalmopathy patients comprised a Clinical Activity Score of at least 3, a NOSPECS grade of at least 4, and duration under 3 months. Criteria for exclusion of patients were uncontrolled infection, other autoimmune disease, pregnancy or lactation. Used for diagnoses were clinical symptoms, serum thyroxine and TRAb, thyroid ultrasound and orbital computed tomography. PBMCs were collected from a roughly 10 ml volume of fresh peripheral blood. Template material for amplifying TCR beta CDR3 regions consisted of RNA transcripts. A first-round RT-PCR of the TCR CDR3 used the HTBI primer set. TCRdb redid the calling of the multiplex PCR reads with MiXCR, one entry per CDR3 protein. The top ten clones hold approximately 6.4% of a sample with around 600,000 distinct CDR3 sequences, about 14% of them seen once.

Sample: blood. The chain is built from TRBV20-1 and TRBJ2-1, with 9 bases matching TRBD1. The sequence came from a woman under 30 with Graves' ophthalmopathy. This chain's CDR3 is CSASGTGLLNEQFF. The CDR3 coding sequence is TGCAGTGCTAGTGGGACAGGGCTTCTCAATGAGCAGTTCTTC.